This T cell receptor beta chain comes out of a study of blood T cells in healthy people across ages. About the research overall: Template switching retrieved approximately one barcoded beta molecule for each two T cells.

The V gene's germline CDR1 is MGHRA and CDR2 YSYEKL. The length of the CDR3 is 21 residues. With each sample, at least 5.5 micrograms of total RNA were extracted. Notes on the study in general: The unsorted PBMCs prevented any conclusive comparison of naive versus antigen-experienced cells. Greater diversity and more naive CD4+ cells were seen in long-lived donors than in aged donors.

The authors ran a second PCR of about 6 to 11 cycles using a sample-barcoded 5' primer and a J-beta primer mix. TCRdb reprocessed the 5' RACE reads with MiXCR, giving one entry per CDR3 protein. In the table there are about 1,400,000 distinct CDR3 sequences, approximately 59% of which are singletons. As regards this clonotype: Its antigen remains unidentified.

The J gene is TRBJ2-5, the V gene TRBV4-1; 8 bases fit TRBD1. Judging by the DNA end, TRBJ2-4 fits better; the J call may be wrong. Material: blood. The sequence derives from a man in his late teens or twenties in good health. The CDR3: CASSHPSGGRALMGTKNIQYF. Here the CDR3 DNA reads TGCGCCAGCAGCCATCCCTCAGGGGGCAGGGCCCTGATGGGGACCAAAAACATTCAGTACTTC.